The text below deals with one T cell receptor beta chain. This record comes from a study of blood T cell repertoires in COVID-19. Sequencing used immunoSEQ multiplex PCR; TCRdb keeps in-frame clones, though not all of them. Seen here are approximately 110,000 clones, about 91% observed once, and the top ten hold about 0.9%. The CDR3 runs to 15 residues. Germline loops: CDR1 KGHSH, CDR2 LQKENI. Trimming cost V 0 bases and J 1 base, with 8 bases left between them. The sequenced sample consisted of peripheral blood. The source is a woman in her fifties or sixties with active or convalescent COVID-19. V and J are TRBV18 and TRBJ2-3, with a weak D call TRBD2 (6 bases). CDR3 coding DNA: TGTGCCAGCTCACCACCAACGGGGGGCACAGATACGCAGTATTTT. Residues: CASSPPTGGTDTQYF.